This T cell receptor (beta chain) emerged from a study of T cell repertoires in aging, cancer and after chemotherapy (dated 2019 in TCRdb). For the wider study: The donors fell into six age groups ranging from 30 or younger to 70 or older, and each group had at least three individuals. TCR repertoires from healthy donor controls were recorded over periods of several months to years and showed clear clonal overlap between repeated samplings. Approximately 8.4 million TCR reads were contained in the full dataset. Peripheral blood TCR beta repertoires from healthy donors and cancer patients were profiled to examine immunoaging and T cell reconstitution after chemotherapy. The cohort comprised around 220 cancer patients, 90 to 94 with hematological and around 120 with solid cancers, plus 95 healthy donors as a reference group. General findings and caveats noted by the study authors: Declining TCR diversity with age in healthy donors was mainly explained by loss of richness; in cancer patients, loss of evenness also contributed. Compared with age-matched healthy donors, untreated patients with hematological or solid cancers had significantly lower TCR diversity and higher clonality in blood. An increase in median generation probability over the chemotherapy interval was observed in both cancer cohorts, suggesting that the repertoire was reconstituted through rebound thymic output. According to the authors, the repertoire data do not allow conclusions to be drawn about immunological memory after chemotherapy.

Trimming takes 5 bases from V and 10 bases from J, and the germline ends sit 14 bases apart. The CDR3 sequence holds 11 residues, the cysteine and phenylalanine included. Only the CDR3 part of the read is kept: 33 bases, read in frame from the first base. Sequences GTSNPN (CDR1) and SVGIG (CDR2) are obtained from the germline V gene (reference sequence). Rearranged TRB sequences spanning V, D and J segments were amplified by multiplex touch-down PCR using a mixed TRB-A/B primer pool. Illumina adapters and sample indices were attached to the amplicons through two consecutive PCR reactions run with Phusion HS II polymerase. Amplicons were gel-purified with the NucleoSpin Gel and PCR Clean-up kit, then checked with Qubit and an Agilent 2100 Bioanalyzer. The libraries were sequenced on an Illumina MiSeq with 600-cycle, single-indexed, paired-end runs. On the authors' methods: TRB sequences were processed with MiXCR versions 2.12 and 3.0.5. Each unique CDR3 nucleotide sequence was treated as one clone, and only productive sequences with two or more reads were kept. Repertoire metrics included Shannon diversity, evenness, clonality (one minus evenness), and alpha-parameterized diversity profiles from alpha 0 to 5. Generation probabilities of clones in paired pre- and post-chemotherapy samples were computed with the IGoR algorithm. TCRdb trimmed the raw reads at Q25, called clones with MiXCR and kept productive beta chains. Merged by CDR3 protein, the rows form single entries marked with the most common genes and DNA. The V and J calls shown here were made by TCRdb, not taken from the authors' results. The sample has some 3,500 distinct CDR3 sequences on record, around 40% of them singletons. The top ten clones comprise roughly 50% of the sample.

Of note for this clonotype: Its antigen target is currently unknown. Per-base quality was not reported, and no clone a single base away is much larger than it.

TCR beta rearrangements were amplified from genomic DNA extracted from peripheral blood rather than from sorted cells or RNA. The sequence came from a human donor in good health. Sequencing was carried out using blood. The V and J genes are TRBV30 and TRBJ1-2; confidence is insufficient to name the D gene. The CDR3 is CAWGGRPVYTF. The nucleotides are TGTGCCTGGGGCGGGCGACCGGTCTACACCTTC.